One sample yielded the 28 T cell receptor beta chains listed below, sequenced in a study of cytomegalovirus exposure and HLA in healthy donors. Use of 60 Vbeta and 13 Jbeta primers characterized the PCR. Sequencing used immunoSEQ multiplex PCR; TCRdb keeps in-frame clones, though not all of them. The table shows about 140,000 clones, with 60% to 80% occurring only once. Sequencing input: PBMCs. Source of these receptors: a female donor in good health and CMV-seronegative.

V is TRBV11-2 and J is TRBJ1-5; possibly TRBD1 for D (5 bases). Germline assignment: CDR1 SGHAT and CDR2 FQNNGV. The CDR3 contains 15 residues. Trimming pared 2 bases from V and 3 bases from J, leaving 11 bases between. The CDR3 nucleotides read TGTGCCAGCAGCTTATCGGGGGATGACAATCAGCCCCAGCATTTT. Translation gives CASSLSGDDNQPQHF.

The chain joins TRBV2 to TRBJ2-7; 8 bases agree with TRBD1. Germline assignment: CDR1 SNHLY and CDR2 FYNNEI. The V segment lost 6 bases and the J segment 1 base; nucleotides outside the gene matches: 5. This CDR3 comprises 14 residues. The DNA of the CDR3 is TGTGCCAGCAGGGCAGGACAGGGTTCCTACGAGCAGTACTTC. This codes for CASRAGQGSYEQYF.

The gene calls are TRBV19 and TRBJ2-7; 14 nucleotides align to TRBD2. The CDR3 consists of 15 residues. Germline V lookup: CDR1 LNHDA, CDR2 SQIVND (reference sequence). V lost 3 bases, J lost 6 bases, and 4 bases stayed unmatched. The CDR3 sequence: CASSMGLAGVGEQYF. The CDR3 nucleotides read TGTGCCAGTAGTATGGGACTAGCGGGAGTAGGCGAGCAGTACTTC.

The chain couples TRBV29-1 to TRBJ1-1, with a tentative D call TRBD1 (5 bases). The germline CDR1 and CDR2 sequences are SQVTM and ANQGSEA. V was pared by 6 bases and J by 7 bases, with 21 bases between. The CDR3 extends over 14 amino acids. CDR3: CSVGQGPAPCEAFF. DNA of the CDR3: TGCAGCGTCGGACAAGGACCGGCCCCCTGTGAAGCTTTCTTT. The entire variable domain, with the rest obtained from reference TRBV29-1 and TRBJ1-1, is as follows: SAVISQKPSRDICQRGTSLTIQCQVDSQVTMMFWYRQQPGQSLTLIATANQGSEATYESGFVIDKFPISRPNLTFSTLTVSNMSPEDSSIYLCSVGQGPAPCEAFFGQGTRLTVV.

The chain links TRBV5-4 to TRBJ2-1; weak D call: TRBD1 (5 bases). Trimming pared 4 bases from V and 12 bases from J, leaving 14 bases between. Germline V gene data show CDR1 as SGHNT and CDR2 as YYREEE (reference sequence). The CDR3 is made up of 12 amino acids. The CDR3 spells CASSTRTSGQFF. The DNA of the CDR3 is TGTGCCAGCAGCACTCGGACATCGGGGCAGTTCTTC.

This chain links TRBV11-2 with TRBJ2-2, with 11 bases matching TRBD2. CDR1 is SGHAT, CDR2 FQNNGV, per germline. V dropped 4 bases and J dropped 4; count of bases not matched to a gene: 5. The CDR3 extends over 16 amino acids. The CDR3 sequence is CASSWVAGGPTGELFF. In DNA form, the CDR3 reads TGTGCCAGCAGCTGGGTAGCGGGAGGGCCCACCGGGGAGCTGTTTTTT.

This rearrangement joins TRBV5-1 to TRBJ1-1, with 8 positions matching TRBD1. This CDR3 contains 13 residues. CDR1 is SGHRS and CDR2 is YFSETQ in the germline V gene. V shed 4 bases and J 7 bases; nucleotides not matched to a gene: 6. DNA of the CDR3: TGCGCCAGCAGCGGCGGACAGGGAGGTGAAGCTTTCTTT. It codes for CASSGGQGGEAFF.

The genes are TRBV27 and TRBJ1-5; the match to TRBD1 covers 10 bases. This CDR3 is 15 amino acids long. After removal of 6 bases from V and 2 bases from J, the junction contained 4 bases not matched to a gene. Per the germline V gene, CDR1 is MNHEY and CDR2 is SMNVEV (reference sequence). CDR3 amino acids: CASRDGTGGNQPQHF. In DNA, the CDR3 is TGTGCCAGCAGGGACGGGACAGGGGGCAATCAGCCCCAGCATTTT.

The chain links TRBV28 to TRBJ1-4; D gene unclear. Deletions cut 3 bases from V and 8 bases from J, with 19 bases between. The germline gives CDR1 MDHEN, CDR2 SYDVKM. CDR3 length equals 16 residues. DNA for the CDR3: TGTGCCAGCAGTTTCCTGCGGAGGGCTAAAGAAGAAAAACTGTTTTTT. Its protein product is CASSFLRRAKEEKLFF. The full variable domain, rest sourced from reference TRBV28 and TRBJ1-4, is DVKVTQSSRYLVKRTGEKVFLECVQDMDHENMFWYRQDPGLGLRLIYFSYDVKMKEKGDIPEGYSVSREKKERFSLILESASTNQTSMYLCASSFLRRAKEEKLFFGSGTQLSVL.

The V gene is TRBV5-1, the J gene TRBJ2-5; TRBD1 agrees at 8 bases. The DNA end favors TRBJ2-7, so the J call may be wrong. The V gene's germline CDR1 is SGHRS and CDR2 YFSETQ. CDR3 length: 15 amino acids. The CDR3 nucleotides read TGCGCCAGCAGCTTGGAGGGGACAGGCATATACGAGCAGTACTTC. Translating it yields CASSLEGTGIYEQYF.

The chain uses TRBV30 and TRBJ1-4; D may be TRBD1 (5 bases). The CDR3 runs 13 residues. Trimming removed 8 bases from V and 8 bases from J, with 18 bases in between. Looked up from germline, CDR1 is GTSNPN and CDR2 is SVGIG (reference sequence). The CDR3 sequence is CARAGTEPEKLFF. CDR3 nucleotides: TGTGCCAGGGCGGGGACGGAGCCCGAAAAACTGTTTTTT.

This chain joins TRBV23-1 and TRBJ2-2; 11 bases line up with TRBD1. TRBV23-1 is an ORF, and what it does is uncertain. The CDR3 covers 17 residues. Trimming cost V 8 bases and J 5 bases; bases outside gene matches: 13. The CDR3 loop is CASCATVRDRGTGELFF. CDR3 DNA: TGCGCCAGCTGCGCGACCGTGCGGGACAGGGGGACCGGGGAGCTGTTTTTT.

The chain employs TRBV11-2 and TRBJ2-5; 7 bases match TRBD2. TRBJ2-7 matches the DNA end more closely, so the J call is doubtful. The CDR3 loop spans 13 amino acids. The germline gives CDR1 SGHAT, CDR2 FQNNGV. CDR3 amino acids: CASRALAEYEQYF. The CDR3 region has the DNA TGTGCCAGCAGGGCCCTAGCGGAATACGAGCAGTACTTC.

With respect to this clone: At one of its ends the junction is not consistent with the germline gene, which may arise from a read error. The chain uses TRBV6-1 and TRBJ1-1; 7 nucleotides match TRBD1. Germline CDR1 and CDR2: MNHNS and SASEGT. The CDR3 is made up of 15 amino acids. The CDR3 loop reads CASTSAGAGGSVWGF. CDR3 in DNA: TGTGCCAGCACCTCGGCAGGGGCAGGGGGGAGTGTTTGGGGCTTT.

This clone was picked up one time. The rearrangement joins TRBV9 to TRBJ2-1; TRBD2 aligns across 11 bases. The trim removed 2 bases at V and 0 bases at J, leaving 7 bases unmatched. Germline CDR1 SGDLS, CDR2 YYNGEE. The CDR3 totals 18 residues. The CDR3 region is CASSVRTSGPSSYNEQFF. CDR3 nucleotides: TGTGCCAGCAGCGTGAGGACTAGCGGGCCCAGCTCCTACAATGAGCAGTTCTTC.

This clone has just one count. This chain joins TRBV5-1 and TRBJ2-7; TRBD1 agrees at 7 bases. This CDR3 has 14 amino acids. Trimming removed 4 bases from V and 5 bases from J; junction bases left unmatched: 9. The germline V gene has CDR1 SGHRS and CDR2 YFSETQ. The CDR3 nucleotides are TGCGCCAGCAGCAGAACAGGGGCGGCGGACGAGCAGTACTTC. Its protein is CASSRTGAADEQYF.

The chain employs TRBV6-4 and TRBJ1-5, with 7 bases fitting TRBD1. The CDR3 loop spans 13 amino acids. Trimming removed 4 bases from V and 4 bases from J; junction bases left unmatched: 1. The V gene's germline CDR1 is MRHNA and CDR2 SNTAGT. CDR3 nucleotides: TGTGCCAGCAGTGTGGACAGGAATCAGCCCCAGCATTTT. Its protein product is CASSVDRNQPQHF.

With regard to this clone: A read error may account for a junction end that differs from germline. The rearrangement uses TRBV11-3 and TRBJ1-1; D might be TRBD1 (6 bases). Germline CDR1 reads SGHNT; CDR2 reads YENEEA. The CDR3 extends over 16 amino acids. CDR3 sequence (DNA): TGTGCCAGCAGTTTAGGGGGGCGCACTTCGGCCACTGAAGCTTTCTTT. The encoded protein is CASSLGGRTSATEAFF.

The chain couples TRBV19 to TRBJ1-1, with TRBD1 matching over 8 bases. The CDR3 sequence is 15 residues long. The V gene end was trimmed by 8 bases and the J gene end by 4 bases; junction bases not matched to a gene: 12. Germline-derived CDR1 and CDR2 are LNHDA and SQIVND (reference sequence). The chain's CDR3 is CASDRGLGGGTEAFF. CDR3 coding DNA: TGTGCCAGTGACAGGGGACTCGGCGGGGGCACTGAAGCTTTCTTT.

The chain uses TRBV4-2 and TRBJ2-7; possible D gene TRBD2, 6 bases. V lost 0 bases, J lost 2 bases, and 14 bases lay in between. CDR1 is LGHNA and CDR2 is YNFKEQ in the germline V gene. The CDR3 length is 16 residues. CDR3 coding DNA: TGTGCCAGCAGCCAAGAAAAGCGGGCCACAACCTACGAGCAGTACTTC. Encoded protein: CASSQEKRATTYEQYF.

The CDR3 nucleotides read TGTGCCAGCTGGGAGGACGGCTCCTACGAGCAGTACTTC. This translates into CASWEDGSYEQYF. The chain uses TRBV10-3 and TRBJ2-7; D possibly corresponds to TRBD2 (6 bases). From germline, CDR1 is ENHRY and CDR2 SYGVKD. The V end lost 10 bases, the J end lost 0 bases, and 13 bases lay between the germline ends. The CDR3 loop spans 13 amino acids.

This clone was seen a single time. CDR3: CASSRLLANTSPAKNIQYF. CDR3 nucleotides: TGTGCCAGCAGTCGCCTCCTAGCGAACACTTCACCAGCCAAAAACATTCAGTACTTC. The gene calls are TRBV28 and TRBJ2-4; the D gene is possibly TRBD2 (6 bases). V gave up 5 bases and J gave up 0 bases, with 23 bases separating them. The germline V gene encodes CDR1 MDHEN and CDR2 SYDVKM. This CDR3 comprises 19 residues.

This sequence joins TRBV14 and TRBJ2-5; 7 positions match TRBD2. The CDR3 consists of 15 residues. The V gene end was trimmed by 4 bases and the J gene end by 1 base; junction bases not matched to a gene: 6. Germline V gene lookup returns CDR1 SGHDN and CDR2 FVKESK. CDR3 coding DNA: TGTGCCAGCAGCCGGTGGGGGGGATTCCAAGAGACCCAGTACTTC. The encoded protein is CASSRWGGFQETQYF.

The gene calls are TRBV27 and TRBJ2-5; D is possibly TRBD2 (6 bases). The J call is in doubt because the DNA end fits TRBJ2-7 better. Germline loops: CDR1 MNHEY, CDR2 SMNVEV (reference sequence). This CDR3 comprises 16 residues. CDR3 sequence reads: CASSLKARGGYYEQYF. The DNA of the CDR3 is TGTGCCAGCAGTTTAAAGGCGCGGGGTGGATATTACGAGCAGTACTTC.

In its sample, this clone was seen a few times. This chain connects TRBV27 to TRBJ2-5, with 8 bases lining up with TRBD2. Per the germline V gene, CDR1 is MNHEY and CDR2 is SMNVEV (reference sequence). With 2 bases clipped from V and 7 bases from J, the junction kept 0 bases outside the gene matches. This CDR3 has 12 amino acids. The CDR3 spells CASSLSGGTQYF. The CDR3 DNA reads TGTGCCAGCAGTTTAAGCGGGGGGACCCAGTACTTC.

This sequence joins TRBV28 and TRBJ2-4, with 7 bases identical to TRBD2. Unmatched junction bases numbered 7, after V lost 3 bases and J lost 2 bases. The CDR3 loop spans 16 amino acids. Per the germline V gene, CDR1 is MDHEN and CDR2 is SYDVKM. The CDR3 loop reads CASSFQGGRTKNIQYF. CDR3 nucleotide sequence: TGTGCCAGCAGTTTTCAGGGAGGGCGGACCAAAAACATTCAGTACTTC.

The chain combines TRBV6-1 with TRBJ2-5; 12 nucleotides match TRBD1. The DNA end is a closer match to TRBJ2-7, so the J assignment may be wrong. This CDR3 is 15 amino acids long. From germline, CDR1 is MNHNS and CDR2 SASEGT. CDR3 residues: CASGWDRGRLDEQYF. DNA of the CDR3: TGTGCCAGCGGGTGGGACAGGGGGCGTCTCGACGAGCAGTACTTC.

This clone was detected a few times. The chain uses TRBV5-1 and TRBJ2-1, with TRBD1 matching 8 bases. CDR1 and CDR2 (germline): SGHRS, YFSETQ. Losses at the gene ends were 3 bases for V and 5 bases for J; bases not matched to a gene: 4. The CDR3 runs 14 residues. The CDR3 DNA sequence: TGCGCCAGCAGCTCCGACAGGGGCGACAATGAGCAGTTCTTC. Amino acid sequence: CASSSDRGDNEQFF.